The clone carrying this T cell receptor (beta chain) occurred a few times. At one boundary the junction diverges from the germline segment, which might be a read error. The sample is drawn from a study of T-cell reconstitution after alpha-beta-depleted transplantation in children. Library preparation (for TCRbeta) was performed with unique molecular identifiers. TCRdb reprocessed the PCR reads via MiXCR and lists one record per CDR3 protein. The data contain some 200,000 distinct CDR3 sequences, approximately 9.8% of them singletons. The CDR3 sequence is 19 residues long. The sequence derives from a human donor who donated a stem cell graft to a child with SCID. The chain links TRBV12-3 or TRBV12-4 to TRBJ2-7; maybe TRBD1 (10 bases). The sample here was PBMCs from the stem cell graft donor, taken from the stem cell graft. CDR3 DNA: TGTGCCAGCTGTTTAGCGGGAGCGACAGGGGGCATAATTGATTACGAGCAGTACTTC. Translating gives CASCLAGATGGIIDYEQYF.